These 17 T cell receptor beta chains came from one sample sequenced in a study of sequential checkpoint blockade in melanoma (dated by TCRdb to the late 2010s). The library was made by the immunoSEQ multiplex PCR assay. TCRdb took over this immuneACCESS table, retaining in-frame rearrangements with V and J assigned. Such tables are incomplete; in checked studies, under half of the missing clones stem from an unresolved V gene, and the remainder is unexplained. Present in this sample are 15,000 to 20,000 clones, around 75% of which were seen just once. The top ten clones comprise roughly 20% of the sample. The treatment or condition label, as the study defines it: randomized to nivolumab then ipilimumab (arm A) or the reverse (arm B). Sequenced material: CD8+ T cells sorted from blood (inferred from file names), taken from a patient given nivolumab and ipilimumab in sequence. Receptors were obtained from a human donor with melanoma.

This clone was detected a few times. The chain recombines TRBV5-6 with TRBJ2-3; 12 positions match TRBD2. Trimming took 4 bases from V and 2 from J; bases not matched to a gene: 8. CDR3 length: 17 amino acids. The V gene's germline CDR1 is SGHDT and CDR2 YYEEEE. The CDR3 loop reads CASSVAGLAGLTDTQYF. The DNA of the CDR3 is TGTGCCAGCAGCGTGGCAGGACTAGCGGGGCTCACAGATACGCAGTATTTT.

The CDR3 sequence is CASSQDSLAPRDQNYGYTF. CDR3 nucleotides: TGTGCCAGCAGCCAAGATAGCCTCGCACCACGAGATCAAAACTATGGCTACACCTTC. This rearrangement joins TRBV14 to TRBJ1-2, with D unclear. V lost 0 bases, J lost 2 bases, and 22 bases lay in between. Per the germline V gene, CDR1 is SGHDN and CDR2 is FVKESK. The CDR3 is made up of 19 amino acids.

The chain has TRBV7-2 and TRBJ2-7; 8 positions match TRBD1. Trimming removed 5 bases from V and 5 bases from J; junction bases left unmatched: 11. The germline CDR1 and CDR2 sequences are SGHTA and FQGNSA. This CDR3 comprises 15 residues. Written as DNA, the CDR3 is TGTGCCAGCAGCCCACGGACAGGGAAGGAAGACGAGCAGTACTTC. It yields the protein CASSPRTGKEDEQYF.

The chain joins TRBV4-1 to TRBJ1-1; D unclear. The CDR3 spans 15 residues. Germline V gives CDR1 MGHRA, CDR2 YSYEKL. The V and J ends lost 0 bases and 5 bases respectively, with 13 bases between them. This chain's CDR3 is CASSQDEGWRTEAFF. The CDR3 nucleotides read TGCGCCAGCAGCCAAGACGAAGGGTGGAGGACTGAAGCTTTCTTT.

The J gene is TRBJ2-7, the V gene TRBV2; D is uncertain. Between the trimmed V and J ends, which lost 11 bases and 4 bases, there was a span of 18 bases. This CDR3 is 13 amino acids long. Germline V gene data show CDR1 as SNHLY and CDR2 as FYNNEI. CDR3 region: CASRTLDTYEQYF. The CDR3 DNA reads TGTGCCTCGCGCACCCTCGACACATACGAGCAGTACTTC.

The CDR3, as DNA: TGCGCCAGCATGACAGACTCCTACGAGCAGTACTTC. This translates into CASMTDSYEQYF. V gene TRBV5-1 combines with J gene TRBJ2-5; a possible D gene is TRBD1 (5 bases). The closer fit of TRBJ2-7 to the DNA end suggests the J call may be wrong. Germline lookup yields CDR1 SGHRS and CDR2 YFSETQ. This CDR3 has 12 amino acids.

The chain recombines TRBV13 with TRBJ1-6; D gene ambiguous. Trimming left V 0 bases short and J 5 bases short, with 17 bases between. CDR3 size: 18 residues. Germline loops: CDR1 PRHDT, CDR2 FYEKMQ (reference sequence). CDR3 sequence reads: CASSLGLGRPPHNSPLHF. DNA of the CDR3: TGTGCCAGCAGCTTAGGCCTCGGTCGCCCTCCGCATAATTCACCCCTCCACTTT.

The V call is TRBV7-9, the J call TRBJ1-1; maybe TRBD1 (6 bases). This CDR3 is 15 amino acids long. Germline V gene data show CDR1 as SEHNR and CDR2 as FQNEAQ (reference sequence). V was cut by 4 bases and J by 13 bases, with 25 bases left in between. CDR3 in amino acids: CASSWVGGPPGEIFF. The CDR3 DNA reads TGTGCCAGCAGCTGGGTGGGGGGGCCCCCCGGGGAAATTTTCTTT.

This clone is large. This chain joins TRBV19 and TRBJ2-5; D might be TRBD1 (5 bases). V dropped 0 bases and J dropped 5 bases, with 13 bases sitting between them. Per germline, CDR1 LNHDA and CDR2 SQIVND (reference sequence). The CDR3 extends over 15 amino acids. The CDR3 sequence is CASSIDTRVYETQYF. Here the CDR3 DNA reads TGTGCCAGTAGTATAGATACCAGGGTATACGAGACCCAGTACTTC.

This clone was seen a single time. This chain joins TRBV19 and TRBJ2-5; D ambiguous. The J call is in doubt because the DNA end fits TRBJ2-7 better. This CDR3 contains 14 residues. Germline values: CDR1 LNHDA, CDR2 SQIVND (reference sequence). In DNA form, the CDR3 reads TGTGCCAGTAGTATAACGCTGAGCTCCTACGAGCAGTACTTC. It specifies CASSITLSSYEQYF.

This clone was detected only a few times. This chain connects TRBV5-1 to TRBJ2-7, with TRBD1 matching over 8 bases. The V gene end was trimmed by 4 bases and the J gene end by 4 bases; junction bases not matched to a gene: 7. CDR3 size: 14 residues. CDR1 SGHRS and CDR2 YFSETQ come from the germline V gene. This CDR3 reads CASSPRTGHYEQYF. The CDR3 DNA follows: TGCGCCAGCAGCCCCAGGACAGGGCATTACGAGCAGTACTTC. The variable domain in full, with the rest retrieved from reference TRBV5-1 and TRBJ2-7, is KAGVTQTPRYLIKTRGQQVTLSCSPISGHRSVSWYQQTPGQGLQFLFEYFSETQRNKGNFPGRFSGRQFSNSRSEMNVSTLELGDSALYLCASSPRTGHYEQYFGPGTRLTVT.

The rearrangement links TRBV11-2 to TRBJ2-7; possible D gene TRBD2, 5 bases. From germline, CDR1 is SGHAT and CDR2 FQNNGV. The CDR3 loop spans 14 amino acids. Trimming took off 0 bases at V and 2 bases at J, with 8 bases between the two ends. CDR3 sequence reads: CASSLDYGTYEQYF. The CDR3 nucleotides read TGTGCCAGCAGCTTAGATTACGGGACCTACGAGCAGTACTTC. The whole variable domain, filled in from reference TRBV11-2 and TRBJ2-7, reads EAGVAQSPRYKIIEKRQSVAFWCNPISGHATLYWYQQILGQGPKLLIQFQNNGVVDDSQLPKDRFSAERLKGVDSTLKIQPAKLEDSAVYLCASSLDYGTYEQYFGPGTRLTVT.

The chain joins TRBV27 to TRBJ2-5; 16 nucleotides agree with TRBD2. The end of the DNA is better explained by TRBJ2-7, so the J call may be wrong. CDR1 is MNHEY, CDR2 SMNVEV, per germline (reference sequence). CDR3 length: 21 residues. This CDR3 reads CASSFMQDMGLAGGRPYEQYF. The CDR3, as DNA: TGTGCCAGCAGTTTCATGCAGGATATGGGACTAGCGGGAGGGCGGCCCTACGAGCAGTACTTC.

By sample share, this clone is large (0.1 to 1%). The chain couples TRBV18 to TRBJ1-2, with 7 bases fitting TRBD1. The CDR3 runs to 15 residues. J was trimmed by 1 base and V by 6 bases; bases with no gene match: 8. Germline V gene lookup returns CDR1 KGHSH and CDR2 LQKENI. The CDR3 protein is CASSNTGTVNYGYTF. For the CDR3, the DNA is TGTGCCAGCTCGAACACCGGGACAGTTAACTATGGCTACACCTTC.

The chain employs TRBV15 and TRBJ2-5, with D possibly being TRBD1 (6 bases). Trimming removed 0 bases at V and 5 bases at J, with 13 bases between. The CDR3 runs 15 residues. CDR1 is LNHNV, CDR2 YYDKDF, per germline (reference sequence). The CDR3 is CATSRDQGRGETQYF. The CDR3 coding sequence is TGTGCCACCAGCAGAGATCAGGGGAGAGGGGAGACCCAGTACTTC.

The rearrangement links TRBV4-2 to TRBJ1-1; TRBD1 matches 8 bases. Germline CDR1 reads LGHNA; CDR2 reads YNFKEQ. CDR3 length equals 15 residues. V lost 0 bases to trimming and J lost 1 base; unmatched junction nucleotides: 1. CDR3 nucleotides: TGTGCCAGCAGCCAAGATGGGACAGGGAACACTGAAGCTTTCTTT. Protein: CASSQDGTGNTEAFF.

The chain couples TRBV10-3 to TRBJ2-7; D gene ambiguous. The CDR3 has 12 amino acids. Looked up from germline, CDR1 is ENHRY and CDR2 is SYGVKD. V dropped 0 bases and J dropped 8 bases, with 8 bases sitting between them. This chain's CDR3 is CAISESASKQYF. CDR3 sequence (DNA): TGTGCCATCAGTGAGTCGGCCAGTAAGCAGTACTTC.